The clone carrying this T cell receptor (beta chain) came up a few times. Its antigen remains unidentified. These data belong to a study of T cell responses to AZD1222 COVID-19 vaccine. Study outcomes and limitations: Mapped onto spike, vaccine-associated CD4 TCRs spanned it and were dominant at 160-218 and 743-854. Two doses of AZD1222 preceded a rise in Spike-specific TCR breadth and depth.

CDR1 is MNHEY, CDR2 SVGAGI, per germline. Trimming took 7 bases from V and 4 from J, leaving 13 bases between them. This CDR3 is built from 13 residues. Assay used: immunoSEQ multiplex PCR; TCRdb lists only in-frame clones, some missing. The data show 82,000 or so clones, over 90% seen once. The starting material was peripheral blood, obtained on day 0 of AZD1222 vaccination. The source of this sequence is an adult in good health. This sequence joins TRBV6-5 and TRBJ2-5; D might be TRBD1 or TRBD2, each matching 5 bases. The CDR3 DNA is TGTGCCAGCACCGAGGGGCTAGCAGAGACCCAGTACTTC. It yields the protein CASTEGLAETQYF.